This record concerns one T cell receptor beta chain sequence. Germline V gene data show CDR1 as MNHEY and CDR2 as SMNVEV (reference sequence). The CDR3 sequence is 15 residues long. Trimming pared 4 bases from V and 4 bases from J, leaving 16 bases between. The authors ran a second PCR of 7 to 11 cycles using a sample-barcoded 5' primer and a J-beta primer mix. In TCRdb, the 5' RACE reads were re-called with MiXCR into one record per CDR3 protein. Of 1.6 million or so distinct CDR3 sequences listed, about 35% are singletons. The sample comes from a study of blood T cells in healthy people across ages. In the study overall: Template switching retrieved approximately one barcoded beta molecule for each two T cells.

The source of this sequence is a woman between 25 and 40 years old in good health. The chain employs TRBV27 and TRBJ1-1; D is perhaps TRBD1 (5 bases). The specimen sequenced was blood. The CDR3 DNA follows: TGTGCCAGCAGTTCGGTCCTCGGGGGGGTCACTGAAGCTTTCTTT. Translated: CASSSVLGGVTEAFF.